A selection of T cell receptor beta chains follows, all from one sample in a study of T cell responses to AZD1222 COVID-19 vaccine. Only in-frame clones appear in the TCRdb table, and some are missing; sequencing was by immunoSEQ multiplex PCR. The sample holds about 110,000 clones, around 81% seen once. The sequences come from peripheral blood, collected on day 0 of AZD1222 vaccination. These receptors came from an adult in good health. Each CDR3 is given with its conserved first and last residue. D genes are given only for firm matches. Clone size is not always given. Where it is, it says once, few, many or a class for expanded clones.

d_call | j_call | clone_size | v_call | cdr3_nt | cdr3_aa
TRBD2 | TRBJ2-1 | . | TRBV6-4 | TGTGCCAGCAGCGCTAGCGGCAACAATGAGCAGTTCTTC | CASSASGNNEQFF
. | TRBJ1-3 | . | TRBV30 | TGTGCCTGGAGTACCCCCCCCGGGGGCAACACCATATATTTT | CAWSTPPGGNTIYF
TRBD1 | TRBJ2-2 | . | TRBV5-6 | TGTGCCAGCAGCTTGACACAGGGGAGCGGCTACACCGGGGAGCTGTTTTTT | CASSLTQGSGYTGELFF
. | TRBJ2-7 | . | TRBV7-8 | TGTGCCAGCAGCTTAGCCCCCGGGGAAACCTACGAGCAGTACTTC | CASSLAPGETYEQYF
TRBD1 | TRBJ2-7 | . | TRBV28 | TGTGCCAGCAGGCGACAGGGGGCCACCTACGAGCAGTACTTC | CASRRQGATYEQYF
. | TRBJ1-5 | . | TRBV29-1 | TGCAGCGCAACGGCCGTCGGAGGGCCCCAGCATTTT | CSATAVGGPQHF
TRBD1 | TRBJ1-1 | . | TRBV5-5 | TGTGCCAGCAGCTTGTATCCACAGGGGGACACTGAAGCTTTCTTT | CASSLYPQGDTEAFF
. | TRBJ1-1 | . | TRBV7-9 | TGTGCCAGCAGCTTACAAACGAACACTGAAGCTTTCTTT | CASSLQTNTEAFF
. | TRBJ2-3 | . | TRBV18 | TGTGCCAGCTCACCAAGTAGCGGCGCAATCATGGATACGCAGTATTTT | CASSPSSGAIMDTQYF
. | TRBJ1-6 | . | TRBV6-5 | TGTGCCAGCAGTACAGGGAGTAATTCACCCCTCCACTTT | CASSTGSNSPLHF
TRBD2 | TRBJ2-7 | . | TRBV28 | TGTGCCAGCAGGGCCCCCGGGACTAGCGGGTACGAGCAGTACTTC | CASRAPGTSGYEQYF
. | TRBJ1-6 | . | TRBV14 | TGTGCCAGCAGCCACTTGACTCTGAGGTCACCCCTCCACTTT | CASSHLTLRSPLHF
TRBD1 | TRBJ1-3 | . | TRBV24-1 | TGTGCCACCACCGGAACCGGGACAGGGCATTTCTCTGGAAACACCATATATTTT | CATTGTGTGHFSGNTIYF
. | TRBJ2-2 | . | TRBV7-9 | TGTGCCAGCAGCCCCGGACGGTTCACCGGGGAGCTGTTTTTT | CASSPGRFTGELFF
. | TRBJ1-2 | . | TRBV15 | TGTGCCACCAGCAGAGCGACAGGTGCCCCCTATGGCTACACCTTC | CATSRATGAPYGYTF
TRBD1 | TRBJ2-3 | . | TRBV5-4 | TGTGCCAGCAGCTTTCCGGGACAGGGGGTTACAGATACGCAGTATTTT | CASSFPGQGVTDTQYF
TRBD2 | TRBJ2-3 | . | TRBV19 | TGTGCCAGTACCCCGCGGGGGGGTTCAGATACGCAGTATTTT | CASTPRGGSDTQYF
. | TRBJ2-2 | . | TRBV15 | TGTGCCACCAGCAGAGATAACGGCGGGGAGCTGTTTTTT | CATSRDNGGELFF
TRBD2 | TRBJ2-7 | medium-sized | TRBV9 | TGTGCCAGCAGCGTAGAGGGACTAGCGTCCGAGCAGTACTTC | CASSVEGLASEQYF
TRBD1 | TRBJ1-2 | once | TRBV3-1/TRBV3-2 | TGTGCCAGCAGGCGGACAGGTACCTCCTATGGCTACACCTTC | CASRRTGTSYGYTF
. | TRBJ2-7 | few | TRBV5-7 | TGTGCCAGCAGCTTGGACACGGCGGGCTACGAGCAGTACTTC | CASSLDTAGYEQYF
TRBD1 | TRBJ2-6 | . | TRBV7-9 | TGTGCCAGCAGCTCCGGGACAGTCAATTCTGGGGCCAACGTCCTGACTTTC | CASSSGTVNSGANVLTF
TRBD1 | TRBJ1-1 | . | TRBV7-2 | TGTGCCAGCAGCTCGGGACAGGGGGCCCCGGGGACTGAAGCTTTCTTT | CASSSGQGAPGTEAFF
TRBD1 | TRBJ1-2 | . | TRBV10-3 | TGTGCCATCAGTGAGGCCCGGACAGGGTTGGGAGGCTACACCTTC | CAISEARTGLGGYTF
. | TRBJ2-5 | . | TRBV18 | TGTGCCAGCTCACCAAACCCAGAGACCCAGTACTTC | CASSPNPETQYF
TRBD1 | TRBJ2-7 | few | TRBV30 | TGTGCCTGGGAAACACCAGGGGGCGAGCAGTACTTC | CAWETPGGEQYF
. | TRBJ1-2 | . | TRBV19 | TGTGCCAGTAGTATCGGGGGACATCGAGGCTACACCTTC | CASSIGGHRGYTF
. | TRBJ1-1 | . | TRBV5-1 | TGCGCCAGCAGCCTGAGAGGACGGGGAGAAGCTTTCTTT | CASSLRGRGEAFF
TRBD2 | TRBJ2-2 | . | TRBV14 | TGTGCCAGCAGCGGACTAGCGGGGGGGTCCGGGGAGCTGTTTTTT | CASSGLAGGSGELFF
. | TRBJ1-2 | once | TRBV19 | TGTGCCAGTTCCCTCGCGGTTCGGGGCGCTAACTATGGCTACACCTTC | CASSLAVRGANYGYTF
. | TRBJ2-1 | . | TRBV4-1 | TGCGCCAGCAGCCAAGTATCTGAGCAGTTCTTC | CASSQVSEQFF
. | TRBJ1-4 | . | TRBV7-2 | TGTGCCAGCAGCTTAGATCGGGCGGGGCTTGGAGAAAAACTGTTTTTT | CASSLDRAGLGEKLFF
. | TRBJ1-1 | . | TRBV7-8 | TGTGCCAGCAGCCATCTATTGGGGGGGGCGAGCTGGAACACTGAAGCTTTCTTT | CASSHLLGGASWNTEAFF
. | TRBJ2-6 | . | TRBV18 | TGTGCCAGCTCACTCACCCCAGGGAATCCCGAGAATGGGGCCAACGTCCTGACTTTC | CASSLTPGNPENGANVLTF
. | TRBJ1-1 | few | TRBV27 | TGTGCCAGCGGTCCCCGGGACCGTAGTGCTTTCTTT | CASGPRDRSAFF
TRBD1 | TRBJ2-7 | . | TRBV5-1 | TGCGCCAGCAGCATAGACCTGCCGGGACAGGGGCGCGAGCAGTACTTC | CASSIDLPGQGREQYF
. | TRBJ2-2 | . | TRBV18 | TGTGCCAGCTCACCTTTGGCAGGGCGTACCGGGGAGCTGTTTTTT | CASSPLAGRTGELFF
. | TRBJ1-5 | once | TRBV19 | TGTGCCAGTAAAGCGGGCAGGGGAGAGTATCAGCCCCAGCATTTT | CASKAGRGEYQPQHF
. | TRBJ2-7 | once | TRBV5-4 | TGTGCCAGCAGCTTAGATCGAATCGAGGAGTACTTC | CASSLDRIEEYF
TRBD1 | TRBJ2-2 | . | TRBV5-1 | TGCGCCAGCAGCGCTCAGGGGGATGGCACCGGGGAGCTGTTTTTT | CASSAQGDGTGELFF
TRBD2 | TRBJ2-3 | . | TRBV28 | TGTGCCAGCAGGATAGGGACTAGCGGGGGTACTAGCACAGATACGCAGTATTTT | CASRIGTSGGTSTDTQYF
. | TRBJ1-1 | . | TRBV29-1 | TGCAGCGCCACAATGAACACTGAAGCTTTCTTT | CSATMNTEAFF
TRBD1 | TRBJ1-4 | . | TRBV5-7 | TGTGCCAGCAGCCCGGACAGGGGGCGCGGTAATGAAAAACTGTTTTTT | CASSPDRGRGNEKLFF
. | TRBJ2-1 | . | TRBV5-1 | TGCGCCAGCAGCTTGCGGACTACCAGTTCAGAGCAGTTCTTC | CASSLRTTSSEQFF
TRBD1 | TRBJ1-4 | . | TRBV10-3 | TGTGCCATCAGTGAACCGGGACAGCACAATGAAAAACTGTTTTTT | CAISEPGQHNEKLFF
TRBD1 | TRBJ2-7 | . | TRBV6-5 | TGTGCCAGCAGTTACTCATTGGACAGGGGTTACGAGCAGTACTTC | CASSYSLDRGYEQYF